The T cell receptor (beta chain) under discussion was sequenced for a study of chemoradiotherapy in HPV16-positive cancers. Study summary: Candidate HPV-specific clones and shared TCR motifs came from a couple of HPV16-positive patients. General study findings and limits: HPV-responsive T-cell expansion during chemoradiotherapy was linked to improved recurrence-free survival in HPV16-positive patients. Candidate HPV-specific clones and E7-related TCR motifs grew in tumor during treatment. The functional HPV-specific definition rests on just a couple of HPV16-positive patients.

The assay was immunoSEQ multiplex PCR, and TCRdb's table has in-frame clones only and misses some. The table lists approximately 29,000 clones, approximately 80% of them singletons. Turning to this clone: Its antigen remains unknown.

The receptor comes from a human donor with HPV-associated anogenital cancer. The input for sequencing was blood, taken from a patient who underwent chemoradiotherapy.

The CDR3 DNA follows: TGTGCCAGCAGTGATCTGGCTAGCGGGGGTACTGAGCAGTTCTTC. Protein sequence: CASSDLASGGTEQFF. The chain carries TRBV2 and TRBJ2-1; 10 bases map to TRBD2. V shed 3 bases, J shed 9 bases, and the junction held 8 bases outside the gene matches. The CDR3 covers 15 residues. Looked up from germline, CDR1 is SNHLY and CDR2 is FYNNEI. The complete variable domain, with remaining parts taken from reference TRBV2 and TRBJ2-1, reads EPEVTQTPSHQVTQMGQEVILRCVPISNHLYFYWYRQILGQKVEFLVSFYNNEISEKSEIFDDQFSVERPDGSNFTLKIRSTKLEDSAMYFCASSDLASGGTEQFFGPGTRLTVL.